This TCR beta chain was sequenced in a study of human T cells and chemical hapten exposure. Across the whole study: Recorded diagnoses among the mostly female patients were alopecia areata, totalis or universalis. The variation in per-sample TCR yields arose mainly from small differences in pooled library volumes.

As to time point: patch test 1, 2 weeks after DPC sensitization. The treatment denotes: therapeutic diphenylcyclopropenone sensitization with weekly scalp DPC. Blood, whole and unfractionated, served as the source for total RNA extraction. In this sample, this clonotype is medium-sized. V was pared by 0 bases and J by 6 bases, with 5 bases of the junction left unmatched. CDR1 and CDR2 from the germline V gene are SGDLS and YYNGEE. The CDR3 sequence is 16 residues long. TCRdb re-called the RACE reads with MiXCR, one entry per CDR3 protein. The table records roughly 52,000 distinct CDR3 sequences, roughly 11% of them present only once.

This TCR derives from a woman aged 40 to 50 with alopecia areata. Some clones in this sample may be carry-over from other donors' samples. The source was whole blood, collected in connection with sensitization to the hapten diphenylcyclopropenone (DPC). This sequence joins TRBV9 and TRBJ2-3, with 12 bases lining up with TRBD2. The CDR3 loop is CASSVEASGGADTQYF. CDR3 nucleotide sequence: TGTGCCAGCAGCGTAGAGGCTAGCGGGGGGGCTGATACGCAGTATTTT.